This TCR beta chain is from a study of beta chain features in type 1 diabetes. Whole-study findings and limits: No resolution was reached here on whether HLA type influences TCRB rearrangement. PCR might favor shorter templates, but any such skew would affect patients and controls equally.

The sequenced template was cDNA made from the entire isolated RNA. The method was immunoSEQ multiplex PCR; TCRdb's version includes in-frame clones alone and lacks a portion of them. The table has around 500,000 clones, around 10% seen once. This clone was detected a few times. Its antigen is unidentified. With 3 bases removed from V and 3 bases from J, the gap between germline ends came to 13 bases. The CDR3 has 15 residues. The genes are TRBV23-1 and TRBJ2-3, with D perhaps TRBD2 (6 bases). TRBV23-1 is an open reading frame, and its role is uncertain. This clonotype was sampled from a woman under 30 in good health. The specimen was naive CD4+ T cells from blood. The CDR3 loop reads CASSQAGCKTDTQYF. The CDR3 bases are TGCGCCAGCAGTCAGGCGGGGTGTAAAACAGATACGCAGTATTTT.